This T cell receptor (beta chain) comes out of a study of CD8+CD57+ T cells in acquired aplastic anemia (dated by TCRdb to 2017 to 2018). With regard to the full study: Extracted DNA from sorted CD4+ and CD8+ cells averaged about 3 ug, ranging from about 0.19 to 30 ug. For healthy donor samples, the average read count was about 10 million for CD4+ cells and around 12 million for CD8+ cells.

In this study, sorted CD4+ and CD8+ T cells from the blood of healthy subjects and of severe aplastic anemia patients had their TCR repertoires deep-sequenced. Ficoll-Paque density gradient centrifugation was used to isolate peripheral blood mononuclear cells. CD4+ and CD8+ T cells were sorted by FACS or magnetic beads before DNA extraction. TCR beta VDJ combination and CDR3 sequence profiling used genomic DNA as the template. An Illumina HiSeq 2000 was used for TCR repertoire sequencing. The study's own analysis went as follows. TRBV/TRBJ rearrangement plots, CDR3 size and DJ length profiles, and Simpson's diversity index were used to evaluate the repertoires. The most abundant DNA sequence in the deep sequencing data was defined as the immunodominant clone. CDR3 amino acid sequences were screened for sharing across subjects and were compared with published repertoires and the VDJdb database. TCRdb reprocessing: public reads trimmed at Q25 with fastp, clones called with MiXCR, in-frame beta chains kept. Each record represents a unique CDR3 protein, reported with the most common genes and DNA among its rows. It is TCRdb's table, rather than the study itself, that gives the V and J calls and clone size. In this sample the table shows 200,000 to 250,000 distinct CDR3 sequences, around 60% of which occur a single time. The ten largest clones add up to less than 30% of the sample.

Points on this clonotype: This receptor's antigen is unknown. No base-level quality is on record; no much larger clone is a single base apart.

On the study overall, not on this receptor specifically: Although 25 to 30 CD8+ CDR3 sequences were shared by patients and controls, these sequences appeared highly expressed in patients and within the immunodominant clones of patients. CD8+ Simpson's diversity did not differ significantly between patients and healthy controls (P=0.060).

A distance of 15 bases separates the germline ends of V and J, which lose 4 bases and 7 bases respectively. Looking up the germline V gene yields CDR1 SGHRS and CDR2 YFSETQ. The CDR3 measures 14 amino acids from cysteine to phenylalanine. The only DNA kept is the CDR3, 42 bases in frame from the first base. Sequenced input: sorted CD4+, CD8+, or CD8+CD57+ T cells (not recorded which) from PBMCs. The sequence was obtained from a human donor in good health. The rearrangement joined TRBV5-1 to TRBJ1-3, and the D gene may be TRBD1, 5 bases matching. The nucleotides read TGCGCCAGCAGCACCGGACAACTCGAGAACACCATATATTTT. This yields the protein CASSTGQLENTIYF. Reference TRBV5-1 and TRBJ1-3 genes cover what lies past the CDR3, so the full variable domain is KAGVTQTPRYLIKTRGQQVTLSCSPISGHRSVSWYQQTPGQGLQFLFEYFSETQRNKGNFPGRFSGRQFSNSRSEMNVSTLELGDSALYLCASSTGQLENTIYFGEGSWLTVV.